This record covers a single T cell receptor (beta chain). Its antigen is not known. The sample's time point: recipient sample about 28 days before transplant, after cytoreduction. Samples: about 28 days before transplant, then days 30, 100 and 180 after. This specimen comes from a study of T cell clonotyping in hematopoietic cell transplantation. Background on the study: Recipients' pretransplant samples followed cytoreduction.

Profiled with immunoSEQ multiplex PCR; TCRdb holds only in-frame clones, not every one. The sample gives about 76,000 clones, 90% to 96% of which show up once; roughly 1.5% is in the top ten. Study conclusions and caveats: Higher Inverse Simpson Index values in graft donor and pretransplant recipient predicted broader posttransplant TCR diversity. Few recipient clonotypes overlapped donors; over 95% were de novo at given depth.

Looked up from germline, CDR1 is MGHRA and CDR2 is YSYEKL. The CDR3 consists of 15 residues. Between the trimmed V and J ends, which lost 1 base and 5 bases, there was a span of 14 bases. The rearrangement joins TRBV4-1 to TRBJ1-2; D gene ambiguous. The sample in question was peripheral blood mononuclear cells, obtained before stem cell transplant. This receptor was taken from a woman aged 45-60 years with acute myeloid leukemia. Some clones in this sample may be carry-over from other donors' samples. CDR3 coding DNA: TGCGCCAGCAGCCAAGGAAGAGGGAATCCTTATGGCTACACCTTC. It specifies CASSQGRGNPYGYTF.